This T cell receptor beta chain was retrieved from a study of cytomegalovirus exposure and HLA in healthy donors. Trimming removed 5 bases at V and 5 bases at J, with 16 bases between. The CDR3 contains 15 residues. CDR1 is SGHTA and CDR2 is FQGTGA in the germline V gene. With 60 Vbeta and 13 Jbeta primers, the PCR was carried out. As originally analysed: It was a later analysis that counted roughly 80 million unique TCR beta chains, of which roughly 11 million were shared. The repertoire was sequenced with immunoSEQ multiplex PCR; TCRdb's copy has only in-frame clones and lacks some. V, J and clone size derive from that table, while D and trimming were established from the DNA sequence. The listing records fewer than 70,000 clones. Study conclusions and caveats: Despite most TCR sequences being rare, some public TCRs occurred in many donors. Prior analysis indicated that the majority of TCR beta V segments exhibited productivity approximately 87% or approximately 30% of the time. In terms of immune exposure information, only CMV serostatus was available.

About this clone itself: What it binds is not known.

The rearrangement uses TRBV7-3 and TRBJ2-1; D gene uncertain. Sequenced: PBMCs. The sequence came from a woman under 30 in good health and CMV-seronegative. This CDR3 reads CASSPGPGMDNEQFF. The CDR3 DNA follows: TGTGCCAGCAGCCCGGGTCCTGGTATGGACAATGAGCAGTTCTTC.